This T cell receptor beta chain was retrieved from a study of patients and donors after allogeneic stem cell transplantation. This clonotype was found many times. MiXCR, run by TCRdb on the RT-PCR reads, gives a single entry per CDR3 protein. The data hold more than 55,000 distinct CDR3 sequences, with about an eighth observed a single time. The CDR3 has 15 amino acids. The V gene end was trimmed by 2 bases and the J gene end by 6 bases; junction bases not matched to a gene: 6. Germline CDR1 SGHVS, CDR2 FQNEAQ. The chain joins TRBV7-8 to TRBJ1-4, with 7 bases lining up with TRBD1. The receptor was isolated from a human donor who was either an allogeneic HSCT recipient or a stem cell or donor lymphocyte infusion donor (not recorded which). It is not recorded whose cells these are; they may come from a transplant donor. The material sequenced was blood, either unsorted or a sorted T cell fraction (not recorded which). Here the CDR3 reads CASSLLTGTYEKLFF. The DNA of the CDR3 is TGTGCCAGCAGCTTATTGACAGGGACTTATGAAAAACTGTTTTTT.